A single sample is the source of the 9 T cell receptor beta chains below, sequenced in a study of PD-L1 blockade in urothelial cancer. The protocol was immunoSEQ multiplex PCR, while the TCRdb copy is restricted to in-frame clones and leaves out a portion. Found here are roughly 74,000 clones, 87% of them singletons; the top ten hold over 5%. Sequenced material: PBMCs, taken around atezolizumab (anti-PD-L1) treatment. The receptors were sampled from a woman in her seventies with urothelial cancer.

The V gene is TRBV4-1, the J gene TRBJ2-2; 7 nucleotides align to TRBD2. V lost 1 base to trimming and J lost 7 bases; unmatched junction nucleotides: 9. Germline CDR1 and CDR2: MGHRA and YSYEKL. This CDR3 is 16 amino acids long. CDR3 region: CASSQGGAGLHGELFF. The CDR3 DNA reads TGCGCCAGCAGCCAAGGGGGAGCGGGGTTGCACGGGGAGCTGTTTTTT.

The chain joins TRBV5-1 to TRBJ2-2; D possibly corresponds to TRBD1 (6 bases). V was trimmed by 0 bases and J by 4 bases, leaving 10 bases between them. The CDR3 totals 15 residues. CDR1 is SGHRS, CDR2 YFSETQ, per germline. The CDR3 nucleotides are TGCGCCAGCAGCTTGGTGGGGGCACCCACCGGGGAGCTGTTTTTT. Residues: CASSLVGAPTGELFF.

V usage is TRBV6-6 and J usage is TRBJ1-1; no reliable D call. In germline, CDR1 is MNHNY, CDR2 SVGAGI (reference sequence). The CDR3 covers 14 residues. V lost 1 base, J lost 4 bases, and 10 bases lay in between. In nucleotides, the CDR3 is TGTGCCAGCAGTTACTTCCAGGTCCTCACTGAAGCTTTCTTT. Encoded protein: CASSYFQVLTEAFF.

The chain joins TRBV6-5 to TRBJ2-1, with TRBD1 matching 12 bases. The germline V gene has CDR1 MNHEY and CDR2 SVGAGI. The CDR3 is made up of 15 amino acids. V lost 6 bases to trimming and J lost 9 bases; unmatched junction nucleotides: 9. CDR3 sequence (DNA): TGTGCCAGCAGCCCGGGACAGGGGGCGACTGTTGAGCAGTTCTTC. Protein product: CASSPGQGATVEQFF.

This clone was counted a single time. This chain connects TRBV5-1 to TRBJ2-1; TRBD1 agrees at 8 bases. The CDR3 runs to 15 residues. V was pared by 3 bases and J by 4 bases, with 6 bases of the junction left unmatched. Germline CDR1 SGHRS, CDR2 YFSETQ. CDR3 nucleotide sequence: TGCGCCAGCAGCTCCGGACAGGGAAGGTACAATGAGCAGTTCTTC. Translating it yields CASSSGQGRYNEQFF.

The J gene is TRBJ2-7, the V gene TRBV6-1; 10 bases line up with TRBD2. The CDR3 spans 20 residues. After removal of 4 bases from V and 3 bases from J, the junction contained 21 bases not matched to a gene. Germline assignment: CDR1 MNHNS and CDR2 SASEGT. In nucleotides, the CDR3 is TGTGCCAGCAGTGTTATAGCGGGGGGTCGAATAAATCCCCAAAACTACGAGCAGTACTTC. Translation gives CASSVIAGGRINPQNYEQYF.

This clone was picked up one time. The chain is built from TRBV9 and TRBJ2-2; 8 nucleotides line up with TRBD1. Germline V gene sequence: CDR1 SGDLS, CDR2 YYNGEE. V dropped 1 base and J dropped 2; count of bases not matched to a gene: 4. This CDR3 is 16 amino acids long. The DNA for the CDR3 is TGTGCCAGCAGCGTATCGGCAGGGGGCAACACCGGGGAGCTGTTTTTT. Its protein product is CASSVSAGGNTGELFF.

This chain connects TRBV6-1 to TRBJ1-1; D call uncertain. In germline, CDR1 is MNHNS, CDR2 SASEGT. Trimming stripped 2 bases from V and 2 bases from J, with 6 bases between. The CDR3 has 13 residues. CDR3 region: CASSEWRNTEAFF. The CDR3 DNA follows: TGTGCCAGCAGTGAATGGAGAAACACTGAAGCTTTCTTT.

The chain carries TRBV19 and TRBJ2-4; 11 nucleotides match TRBD1. Germline assignment: CDR1 LNHDA and CDR2 SQIVND (reference sequence). The CDR3 is 17 amino acids. V dropped 0 bases and J dropped 8; count of bases not matched to a gene: 9. The chain's CDR3 is CASSIDGQGAGLDIQYF. CDR3 nucleotides: TGTGCCAGTAGTATAGACGGACAGGGGGCTGGTTTGGACATTCAGTACTTC.